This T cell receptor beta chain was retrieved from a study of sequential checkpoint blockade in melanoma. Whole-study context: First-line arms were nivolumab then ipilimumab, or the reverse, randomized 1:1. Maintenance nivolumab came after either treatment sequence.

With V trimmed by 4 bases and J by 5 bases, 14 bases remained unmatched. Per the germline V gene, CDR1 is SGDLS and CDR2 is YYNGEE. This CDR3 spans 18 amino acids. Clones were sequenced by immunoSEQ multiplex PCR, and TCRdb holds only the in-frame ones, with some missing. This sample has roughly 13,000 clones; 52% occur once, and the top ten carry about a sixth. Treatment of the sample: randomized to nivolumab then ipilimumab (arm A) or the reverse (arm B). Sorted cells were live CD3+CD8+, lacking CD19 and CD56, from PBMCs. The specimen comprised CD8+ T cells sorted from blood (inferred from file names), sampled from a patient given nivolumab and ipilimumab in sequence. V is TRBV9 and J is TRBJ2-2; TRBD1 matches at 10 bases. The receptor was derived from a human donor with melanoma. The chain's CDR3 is CASSQDRGQGVSTGELFF. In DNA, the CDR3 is TGTGCCAGCAGCCAAGACCGCGGACAGGGGGTGTCGACCGGGGAGCTGTTTTTT.